A selection of T cell receptor beta chains follows, all from one sample in a study of T cell responses to AZD1222 COVID-19 vaccine. The assay was immunoSEQ multiplex PCR, and TCRdb's table has in-frame clones only and misses some. Of some 150,000 clones in the sample, more than 85% are singletons; the top ten hold more than 3%. This specimen consisted of peripheral blood, obtained 28 days after the second AZD1222 dose. Every receptor here comes from an adult who received the AZD1222 COVID-19 vaccine. CDR3s include the opening cysteine and the closing phenylalanine or tryptophan. The D gene is left open where the match is weak. Size values are once, few and many counts, or a class for expanded clones, and some rows have none.

d_call: .
clone_size: .
v_call: TRBV19
j_call: TRBJ2-2
cdr3_aa: CASSIGPGTTGELFF
cdr3_nt: TGTGCCAGTAGTATAGGCCCGGGAACCACCGGGGAGCTGTTTTTT

d_call: .
clone_size: .
v_call: TRBV6-5
j_call: TRBJ2-5
cdr3_aa: CASSRTLTETQYF
cdr3_nt: TGTGCCAGCAGTCGAACCTTGACGGAGACCCAGTACTTC

d_call: TRBD1
clone_size: .
v_call: TRBV5-1
j_call: TRBJ2-3
cdr3_aa: CASSRGQGAADTQYF
cdr3_nt: TGCGCCAGCAGCCGGGGGCAGGGGGCGGCAGATACGCAGTATTTT

d_call: .
clone_size: .
v_call: TRBV10-3
j_call: TRBJ1-3
cdr3_aa: CAISNRGPSGNTIYF
cdr3_nt: TGTGCCATCAGTAACAGAGGTCCCTCTGGAAACACCATATATTTT

d_call: TRBD1
clone_size: .
v_call: TRBV11-3
j_call: TRBJ1-2
cdr3_aa: CASSLDRGQGSYGCTF
cdr3_nt: TGTGCCAGCAGCTTAGATCGTGGACAGGGCTCCTATGGCTGCACCTTC

d_call: TRBD1
clone_size: once
v_call: TRBV28
j_call: TRBJ2-7
cdr3_aa: CATGLNGQGEYEQYF
cdr3_nt: TGTGCCACCGGCCTCAACGGACAGGGGGAGTACGAGCAGTACTTC

d_call: .
clone_size: .
v_call: TRBV2
j_call: TRBJ2-1
cdr3_aa: CASSEVAEDYNEQFF
cdr3_nt: TGTGCCAGCAGTGAAGTCGCGGAGGACTACAATGAGCAGTTCTTC

d_call: .
clone_size: .
v_call: TRBV7-9
j_call: TRBJ1-2
cdr3_aa: CASSSGITNYGYTF
cdr3_nt: TGTGCCAGCAGCTCTGGGATTACTAACTATGGCTACACCTTC

d_call: TRBD1
clone_size: .
v_call: TRBV11-3
j_call: TRBJ1-6
cdr3_aa: CASSLNRGVSYSPLHF
cdr3_nt: TGTGCCAGCAGCTTAAACAGGGGCGTCAGCTATTCACCCCTCCACTTT

d_call: TRBD1
clone_size: once
v_call: TRBV20-1
j_call: TRBJ2-7
cdr3_aa: CSASSGQGNYEQYF
cdr3_nt: TGCAGTGCTAGTTCGGGACAGGGAAATTACGAGCAGTACTTC

d_call: .
clone_size: once
v_call: TRBV10-1
j_call: TRBJ2-2
cdr3_aa: CASSESLNTGELFF
cdr3_nt: TGCGCCAGCAGTGAGTCACTGAACACCGGGGAGCTGTTTTTT

d_call: .
clone_size: once
v_call: TRBV11-3
j_call: TRBJ2-7
cdr3_aa: CASSLDLREQYF
cdr3_nt: TGTGCCAGCAGCTTAGATCTAAGGGAGCAGTACTTC

d_call: .
clone_size: .
v_call: TRBV3-1/TRBV3-2
j_call: TRBJ2-7
cdr3_aa: CASSQEGAGRSEQYF
cdr3_nt: TGTGCCAGCAGCCAAGAGGGGGCCGGGAGGAGCGAGCAGTACTTC

d_call: .
clone_size: .
v_call: TRBV30
j_call: TRBJ1-5
cdr3_aa: CACEGHNSNQPQHF
cdr3_nt: TGTGCCTGCGAGGGGCATAATAGCAATCAGCCCCAGCATTTT

d_call: .
clone_size: .
v_call: TRBV9
j_call: TRBJ2-5
cdr3_aa: CASSVDGGMAYF
cdr3_nt: TGTGCCAGCAGCGTAGATGGGGGGATGGCGTACTTC

d_call: .
clone_size: .
v_call: TRBV19
j_call: TRBJ1-5
cdr3_aa: CASSMEDSNQPQHF
cdr3_nt: TGTGCCAGTAGTATGGAGGACAGCAATCAGCCCCAGCATTTT

d_call: .
clone_size: .
v_call: TRBV11-3
j_call: TRBJ2-1
cdr3_aa: CASSLDMGRQFF
cdr3_nt: TGTGCCAGCAGCTTAGATATGGGGAGGCAGTTCTTC

d_call: .
clone_size: .
v_call: TRBV6-1
j_call: TRBJ1-2
cdr3_aa: CASSEIGALNYGYTF
cdr3_nt: TGTGCCAGCAGTGAAATTGGGGCCCTGAACTATGGCTACACCTTC

d_call: TRBD1
clone_size: .
v_call: TRBV27
j_call: TRBJ2-4
cdr3_aa: CASSTLQGLTKNIQYF
cdr3_nt: TGTGCCAGCAGTACCCTACAGGGGTTAACCAAAAACATTCAGTACTTC

d_call: .
clone_size: few
v_call: TRBV5-5
j_call: TRBJ2-7
cdr3_aa: CASSSLTYEQYF
cdr3_nt: TGTGCCAGCAGCTCCCTTACCTACGAGCAGTACTTC

d_call: TRBD1
clone_size: .
v_call: TRBV28
j_call: TRBJ1-4
cdr3_aa: CASSAPGRGQINEKLFF
cdr3_nt: TGTGCCAGCAGTGCTCCCGGGAGGGGGCAGATTAATGAAAAACTGTTTTTT

d_call: .
clone_size: once
v_call: TRBV6-5
j_call: TRBJ1-6
cdr3_aa: CASSYDDPYSPLHF
cdr3_nt: TGTGCCAGCAGTTACGACGACCCCTATTCACCCCTCCACTTT

d_call: TRBD1
clone_size: .
v_call: TRBV7-2
j_call: TRBJ1-6
cdr3_aa: CASSLYGTDNSPLHF
cdr3_nt: TGTGCCAGCAGCTTATACGGGACAGATAATTCACCCCTCCACTTT

d_call: TRBD2
clone_size: .
v_call: TRBV29-1
j_call: TRBJ2-1
cdr3_aa: CSVEEGLAGGYNEQFF
cdr3_nt: TGCAGCGTTGAAGAGGGACTAGCGGGAGGTTACAATGAGCAGTTCTTC

d_call: .
clone_size: .
v_call: TRBV29-1
j_call: TRBJ1-1
cdr3_aa: CSVWKPGGTEAFF
cdr3_nt: TGCAGCGTTTGGAAACCTGGGGGCACTGAAGCTTTCTTT

d_call: .
clone_size: .
v_call: TRBV28
j_call: TRBJ1-3
cdr3_aa: CATHSGNTIYF
cdr3_nt: TGTGCCACCCACTCTGGAAACACCATATATTTT

d_call: .
clone_size: .
v_call: TRBV27
j_call: TRBJ1-1
cdr3_aa: CASSPTGRNTEAFF
cdr3_nt: TGTGCCAGCAGCCCCACAGGGCGGAACACTGAAGCTTTCTTT

d_call: TRBD2
clone_size: .
v_call: TRBV15
j_call: TRBJ2-1
cdr3_aa: CATSRRGVPNSYNEQFF
cdr3_nt: TGTGCCACCAGCAGACGGGGGGTTCCTAACTCCTACAATGAGCAGTTCTTC

d_call: .
clone_size: once
v_call: TRBV3-1/TRBV3-2
j_call: TRBJ1-5
cdr3_aa: CASSQGVQSNQPQHF
cdr3_nt: TGTGCCAGCAGCCAGGGCGTGCAGAGCAATCAGCCCCAGCATTTT

d_call: TRBD1
clone_size: .
v_call: TRBV11-2
j_call: TRBJ1-5
cdr3_aa: CASSFGGQGAQPQHF
cdr3_nt: TGTGCCAGCAGCTTCGGGGGACAGGGGGCTCAGCCCCAGCATTTT

d_call: TRBD1
clone_size: .
v_call: TRBV5-1
j_call: TRBJ2-5
cdr3_aa: CASSHFLPGTGIGETQYF
cdr3_nt: TGCGCCAGCAGCCATTTCCTACCCGGGACAGGGATAGGAGAGACCCAGTACTTC

d_call: .
clone_size: .
v_call: TRBV24-1
j_call: TRBJ1-5
cdr3_aa: CATSDVGGSNQPQHF
cdr3_nt: TGTGCCACCAGTGACGTAGGGGGAAGCAATCAGCCCCAGCATTTT

d_call: TRBD1
clone_size: .
v_call: TRBV18
j_call: TRBJ1-2
cdr3_aa: CASSPGQGVNYGYTF
cdr3_nt: TGTGCCAGCTCACCGGGACAGGGGGTAAACTATGGCTACACCTTC

d_call: .
clone_size: .
v_call: TRBV2
j_call: TRBJ1-4
cdr3_aa: CASSDSTVDEKLFF
cdr3_nt: TGTGCCAGCAGTGACTCGACAGTAGACGAAAAACTGTTTTTT

d_call: .
clone_size: .
v_call: TRBV5-1
j_call: TRBJ1-1
cdr3_aa: CASSSLGNTEAFF
cdr3_nt: TGCGCCAGCAGCTCGCTCGGGAACACTGAAGCTTTCTTT

d_call: TRBD1
clone_size: .
v_call: TRBV6-1
j_call: TRBJ2-7
cdr3_aa: CASSEVAAGGPYEQYF
cdr3_nt: TGTGCCAGCAGTGAAGTTGCGGCAGGGGGCCCCTACGAGCAGTACTTC

d_call: .
clone_size: .
v_call: TRBV18
j_call: TRBJ2-2
cdr3_aa: CASSRIDTGELFF
cdr3_nt: TGTGCCAGCTCAAGGATTGACACCGGGGAGCTGTTTTTT

d_call: .
clone_size: .
v_call: TRBV9
j_call: TRBJ2-2
cdr3_aa: CASSVGVALTGELFF
cdr3_nt: TGTGCCAGCAGCGTAGGTGTAGCGTTGACCGGGGAGCTGTTTTTT

d_call: .
clone_size: .
v_call: TRBV19
j_call: TRBJ1-3
cdr3_aa: CASSIYRGTGNTIYF
cdr3_nt: TGTGCCAGTAGTATATACCGGGGGACTGGAAACACCATATATTTT

d_call: .
clone_size: few
v_call: TRBV6-2/TRBV6-3
j_call: TRBJ2-7
cdr3_aa: CASSLTRYEQYF
cdr3_nt: TGTGCCAGCAGTCTGACTCGGTACGAGCAGTACTTC

d_call: .
clone_size: .
v_call: TRBV7-9
j_call: TRBJ2-7
cdr3_aa: CASSLRGYEQYF
cdr3_nt: TGTGCCAGCAGCCTTAGGGGGTACGAGCAGTACTTC

d_call: TRBD1
clone_size: .
v_call: TRBV4-1
j_call: TRBJ2-7
cdr3_aa: CASSQASGQGYEQYF
cdr3_nt: TGCGCCAGCAGCCAAGCCTCGGGACAGGGCTACGAGCAGTACTTC

d_call: .
clone_size: once
v_call: TRBV19
j_call: TRBJ1-5
cdr3_aa: CASSIARVGQPQHF
cdr3_nt: TGTGCCAGTAGTATAGCACGAGTAGGTCAGCCCCAGCATTTT

d_call: TRBD2
clone_size: once
v_call: TRBV7-2
j_call: TRBJ2-7
cdr3_aa: CASSLAMTSASSYEQYF
cdr3_nt: TGTGCCAGCAGCTTAGCAATGACTAGCGCGAGCTCCTACGAGCAGTACTTC

d_call: .
clone_size: .
v_call: TRBV10-2
j_call: TRBJ1-6
cdr3_aa: CASSEDKATYNSPLHF
cdr3_nt: TGCGCCAGCAGTGAGGACAAGGCTACTTATAATTCACCCCTCCACTTT

d_call: .
clone_size: .
v_call: TRBV10-2
j_call: TRBJ1-1
cdr3_aa: CASLPGQIMNTEAFF
cdr3_nt: TGCGCCAGCCTACCGGGACAAATTATGAACACTGAAGCTTTCTTT

d_call: .
clone_size: .
v_call: TRBV6-2/TRBV6-3
j_call: TRBJ2-3
cdr3_aa: CASSEQGLTQYF
cdr3_nt: TGTGCCAGCAGCGAACAGGGTCTTACGCAGTATTTT

d_call: TRBD1
clone_size: .
v_call: TRBV11-3
j_call: TRBJ2-1
cdr3_aa: CASSLRQGSYNEQFF
cdr3_nt: TGTGCCAGCAGCTTGAGACAGGGCTCCTACAATGAGCAGTTCTTC

d_call: TRBD1
clone_size: .
v_call: TRBV18
j_call: TRBJ1-4
cdr3_aa: CASSPPGQENEKLFF
cdr3_nt: TGTGCCAGCTCACCGCCGGGACAGGAAAATGAAAAACTGTTTTTT

d_call: .
clone_size: once
v_call: TRBV4-3
j_call: TRBJ1-1
cdr3_aa: CASSQDLADWNTEAFF
cdr3_nt: TGCGCCAGCAGCCAAGATTTGGCAGACTGGAACACTGAAGCTTTCTTT

d_call: .
clone_size: .
v_call: TRBV19
j_call: TRBJ1-6
cdr3_aa: CASSTTRPGRRGNNSPLHF
cdr3_nt: TGTGCCAGTAGTACTACTCGTCCAGGCCGTCGGGGCAATAATTCACCCCTCCACTTT

d_call: .
clone_size: .
v_call: TRBV19
j_call: TRBJ1-5
cdr3_aa: CASRDLGPDSNQPQHF
cdr3_nt: TGTGCCAGTAGGGACTTGGGTCCGGATAGCAATCAGCCCCAGCATTTT

d_call: .
clone_size: .
v_call: TRBV28
j_call: TRBJ2-1
cdr3_aa: CASSSLAVFSYNEQFF
cdr3_nt: TGTGCCAGCAGTTCCTTAGCGGTTTTCTCCTACAATGAGCAGTTCTTC